The TCR beta chain described here comes from a study of T cells in Graves' hyperthyroidism and ophthalmopathy. RNA transcripts were the template for amplifying TCR beta CDR3 regions. In the first-round RT-PCR of the TCR CDR3, the HTBI primer set was used. TCRdb re-called the multiplex PCR reads through MiXCR, storing one row per CDR3 protein. The sample includes some 740,000 distinct CDR3 sequences, approximately 15% of them seen just once. Findings of the study overall: Blood also showed most of the thyroid clonotypes that were expanded above 0.001.

The ends were cut back, 0 bases at V and 0 bases at J, with 17 bases in the middle. There are 18 residues in the CDR3. Germline CDR1 reads SGHDN; CDR2 reads FVKESK. In this sample, this clonotype turned up many times. Its antigen is undetermined. The TCR originated in a woman between 18 and 29 years old with Graves' hyperthyroidism. What was sequenced was blood. This chain connects TRBV14 to TRBJ1-1; D unclear. CDR3: CASSQEGYTLFMNTEAFF. CDR3 DNA sequence: TGTGCCAGCAGCCAAGAGGGATATACCCTGTTCATGAACACTGAAGCTTTCTTT.